One and the same sample provided the 6 T cell receptor beta chains below, sequenced in a study of response to subunit inactivated influenza vaccine. TCRdb recomputed calls from the RT-PCR reads with MiXCR, one row per CDR3 protein. The sample consists of 500,000 to 600,000 distinct CDR3 sequences, approximately 12% of them appearing once. Sequenced material: PBMCs from blood, taken around seven weeks after vaccination. These receptors came from a man aged 50 or older who received an inactivated influenza vaccine.

This clonotype was seen ten or more times. The chain combines TRBV20-1 with TRBJ2-7; tentatively, D is TRBD1 or TRBD2 (5 bases each). Germline CDR1 reads DFQATT; CDR2 reads SNEGSKA (reference sequence). The V gene lost 4 bases and the J gene lost 2 bases, with 15 bases spanning the gap. The length of the CDR3 is 14 residues. Here the CDR3 DNA reads TGCAGTGCTATAAACGAGGGGAGTCCCTACGAGCAGTACTTC. Protein sequence: CSAINEGSPYEQYF.

In this sample, this clonotype turned up many times. V usage is TRBV12-3 or TRBV12-4 and J usage is TRBJ2-3, with 9 bases fitting TRBD1. The CDR3 is 15 amino acids. Trimming took 6 bases from V and 6 from J; bases not matched to a gene: 10. CDR3 residues: CASRKTGGAFDTQYF. The CDR3 DNA sequence: TGTGCCAGCAGGAAAACAGGGGGCGCTTTCGATACGCAGTATTTT.

The V call is TRBV12-3 or TRBV12-4, the J call TRBJ1-1; D may be TRBD1 (5 bases). Trimming left V 5 bases short and J 2 bases short, with 12 bases between. The CDR3 extends over 14 amino acids. The CDR3 coding sequence is TGTGCCAGCAGTCCGGACACAGGAAACACTGAAGCTTTCTTT. It is translated as CASSPDTGNTEAFF.

This chain joins TRBV20-1 and TRBJ2-1; unclear D gene. Germline V gene lookup returns CDR1 DFQATT and CDR2 SNEGSKA (reference sequence). The CDR3 is 12 residues long. The V and J ends lost 3 bases and 4 bases respectively, with 7 bases between them. CDR3 bases: TGCAGTGCTAGTACCCAGTACAATGAGCAGTTCTTC. Its protein product is CSASTQYNEQFF.

The chain recombines TRBV5-1 with TRBJ2-3; 10 positions match TRBD2. CDR1 and CDR2 (germline): SGHRS, YFSETQ. The CDR3 has 15 amino acids. J lost 1 base, V lost 4 bases, and 3 bases had no gene match. CDR3 bases: TGCGCCAGCAGCCTAGCGGGAGACCGCACAGATACGCAGTATTTT. Residues: CASSLAGDRTDTQYF.

This chain connects TRBV7-2 to TRBJ2-1, with TRBD2 matching 13 bases. J gave up 3 bases and V 4 bases, and 3 bases lay outside the gene matches. The CDR3 has 16 residues. CDR1 and CDR2 (germline): SGHTA, FQGNSA. CDR3: CASSWTSGRIYNEQFF. Written as DNA, the CDR3 is TGTGCCAGCAGCTGGACTAGCGGGAGAATCTACAATGAGCAGTTCTTC.